This T cell receptor (beta chain) was found in a study of beta chain features in type 1 diabetes. About this clone itself: Its antigen is not identified.

General study points: In every one of the four CD4+ subsets, TCRB CDR3s were moderately but significantly shorter in Type 1 diabetes patients.

Isolated RNA was reverse transcribed in full, so expressed TCRB transcripts were sequenced. The data were produced by immunoSEQ multiplex PCR, yet TCRdb's version contains in-frame clones alone and is incomplete. The table records more than 300,000 clones, roughly 8.8% of them present only once. The CDR3 consists of 18 residues. Germline CDR1 is ENHRY and CDR2 is SYGVKD. The J segment lost 0 bases and the V segment lost 10 bases, leaving 10 bases of the junction unmatched. V usage is TRBV10-3 and J usage is TRBJ2-1; 15 bases agree with TRBD2. This clonotype was obtained from a man aged 30 to 45 with type 1 diabetes. The sample was central memory CD4+ T cells from blood. CDR3 residues: CASLGTSGGIGSYNEQFF. The CDR3 nucleotides are TGTGCCAGCCTAGGGACTAGCGGGGGGATAGGCTCCTACAATGAGCAGTTCTTC.